This T cell receptor (beta chain) is from a study of blood T cell repertoires in COVID-19. CDR1 SGHNT and CDR2 YENEEA come from the germline V gene. V dropped 7 bases and J dropped 10; count of bases not matched to a gene: 11. This CDR3 contains 14 residues. In this sample, this clone turned up once. Clones were sequenced by immunoSEQ multiplex PCR, and TCRdb holds only the in-frame ones, with some missing. Counted here are around 320,000 clones, around 87% occurring once; the ten biggest clones make up less than 2.5%. The V call is TRBV11-3, the J call TRBJ2-1, with 9 bases fitting TRBD1. This receptor was identified in a young man with active or convalescent COVID-19. Sequencing input: peripheral blood. The DNA of the CDR3 is TGTGCCAGCAACCCGGGACAGGGTAACAGAGAGCAGTTCTTC. Translating gives CASNPGQGNREQFF.